The table lists the clone carrying this T cell receptor (beta chain) with many counts. Its antigen is still unknown. Full-length variable regions came from constant-region reverse primers plus semi-nested Nested Universal Primer A PCR. From the 5' RACE reads, TCRdb called clonotypes with MiXCR, one entry per CDR3 protein. The table lists fewer than 12,000 distinct CDR3 sequences, over 15% of them singletons. Cells sorted as Tregs were CD4+, CD25+ and CD127-/low. General observations from the study: Tumor Tregs overlapped most with tumor, then blood, naive CD4+ cells. The larger-cohort validation was restricted to a single TCR beta V-J rearrangement rather than whole repertoires.

The CDR3 covers 13 residues. Trimming shortened V by 6 bases and J by 8 bases, and 16 bases separated the two germline ends. Germline loops: CDR1 MNHEY, CDR2 SVGEGT. This TCR was sampled from a female donor with breast cancer. The V gene is TRBV6-2 or TRBV6-3, the J gene TRBJ1-2; perhaps TRBD1 as D (5 bases). Sequenced material: Tregs sorted from a lymph node. The chain's CDR3 is CASSLGQKGGYTF. The CDR3 DNA reads TGTGCCAGCAGCCTCGGACAAAAAGGAGGCTACACCTTC.